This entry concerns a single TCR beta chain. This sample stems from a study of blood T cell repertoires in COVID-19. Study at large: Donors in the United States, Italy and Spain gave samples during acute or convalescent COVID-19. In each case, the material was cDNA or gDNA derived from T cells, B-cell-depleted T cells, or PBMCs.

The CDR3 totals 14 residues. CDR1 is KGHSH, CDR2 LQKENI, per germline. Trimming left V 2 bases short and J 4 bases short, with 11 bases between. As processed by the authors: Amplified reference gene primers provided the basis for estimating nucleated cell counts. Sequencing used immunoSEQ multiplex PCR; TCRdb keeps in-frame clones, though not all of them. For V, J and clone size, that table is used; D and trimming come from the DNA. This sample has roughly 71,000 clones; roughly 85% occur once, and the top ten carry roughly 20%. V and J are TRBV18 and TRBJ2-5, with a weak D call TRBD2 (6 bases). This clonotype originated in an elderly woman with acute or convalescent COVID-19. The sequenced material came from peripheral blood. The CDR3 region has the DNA TGTGCCAGCTCACCAGGGACTTGGGGAGAGACCCAGTACTTC. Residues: CASSPGTWGETQYF.